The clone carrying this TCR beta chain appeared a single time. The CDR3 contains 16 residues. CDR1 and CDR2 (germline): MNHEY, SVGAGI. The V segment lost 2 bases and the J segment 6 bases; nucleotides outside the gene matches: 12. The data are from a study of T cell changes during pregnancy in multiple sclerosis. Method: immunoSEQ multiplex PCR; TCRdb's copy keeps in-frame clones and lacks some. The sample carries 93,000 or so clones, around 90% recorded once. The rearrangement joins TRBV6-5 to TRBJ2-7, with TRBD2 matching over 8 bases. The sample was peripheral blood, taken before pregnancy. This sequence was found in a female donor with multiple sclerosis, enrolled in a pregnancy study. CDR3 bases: TGTGCCAGCAGTTACCGACAATCGGGGGGGGCGCTCGAGCAGTACTTC. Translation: CASSYRQSGGALEQYF.